The present entry profiles one T cell receptor (beta chain) with its context. Its antigen is not known. Each TCR beta library was made by quantitative 5'-RACE that incorporated molecular barcodes. TCRdb itself ran the 5' RACE reads through MiXCR, one entry per CDR3 protein. The sample holds fewer than 250,000 distinct CDR3 sequences; roughly 32% are singletons and the top ten take roughly 4%. This CDR3 is built from 18 residues. Germline V gives CDR1 WSHSY, CDR2 SAAADI. The V segment lost 0 bases and the J segment 11 bases; nucleotides outside the gene matches: 16. This sample is drawn from a study of CD8 T cells in ankylosing spondylitis. Study-level findings and limits: There were earlier reports of some motif variants in reactive arthritis synovial fluid and blood. CD8+ by phenotype, disease-linked clones were relatively rare in peripheral blood. According to the report, clones linked to the disease were significantly enriched in matched synovial fluid samples taken from ankylosing spondylitis patients.

The clonotype originates from a male donor with ankylosing spondylitis or in good health (not recorded which). The chain carries TRBV10-2 and TRBJ1-6, with 7 bases identical to TRBD1. What was sequenced was blood, either unsorted or a sorted T cell fraction (not recorded which). CDR3 coding DNA: TGCGCCAGCAGTGAGTCGAGAGGTGGAGGGACAGTAGTCCCACCCCTCCACTTT. It encodes CASSESRGGGTVVPPLHF.